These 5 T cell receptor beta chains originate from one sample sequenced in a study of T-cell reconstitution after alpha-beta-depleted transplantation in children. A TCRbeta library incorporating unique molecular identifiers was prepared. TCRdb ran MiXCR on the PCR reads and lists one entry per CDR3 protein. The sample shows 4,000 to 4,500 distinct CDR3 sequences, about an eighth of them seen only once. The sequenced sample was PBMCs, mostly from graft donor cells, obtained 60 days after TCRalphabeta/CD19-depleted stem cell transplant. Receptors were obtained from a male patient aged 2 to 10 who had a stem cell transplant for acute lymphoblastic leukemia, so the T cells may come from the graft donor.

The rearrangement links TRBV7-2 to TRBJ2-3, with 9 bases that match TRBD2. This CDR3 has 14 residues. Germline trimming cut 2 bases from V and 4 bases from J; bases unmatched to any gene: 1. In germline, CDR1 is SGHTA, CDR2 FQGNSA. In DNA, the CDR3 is TGTGCCAGCAGCTTACAGCGGGAGGCAGATACGCAGTATTTT. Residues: CASSLQREADTQYF.

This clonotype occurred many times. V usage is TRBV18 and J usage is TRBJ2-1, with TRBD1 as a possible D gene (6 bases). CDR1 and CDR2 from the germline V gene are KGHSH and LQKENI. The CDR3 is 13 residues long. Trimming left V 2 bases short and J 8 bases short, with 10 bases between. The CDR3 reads CASSPGSGDEQFF. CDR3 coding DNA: TGTGCCAGCTCACCAGGGTCAGGGGATGAGCAGTTCTTC.

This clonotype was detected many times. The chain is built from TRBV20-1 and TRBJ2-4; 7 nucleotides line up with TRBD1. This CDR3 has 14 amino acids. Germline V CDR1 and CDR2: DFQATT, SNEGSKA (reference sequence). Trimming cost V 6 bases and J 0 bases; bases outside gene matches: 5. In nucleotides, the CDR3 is TGCAGTGCGACAGGGCCTCAAGCCAAAAACATTCAGTACTTC. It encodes CSATGPQAKNIQYF.

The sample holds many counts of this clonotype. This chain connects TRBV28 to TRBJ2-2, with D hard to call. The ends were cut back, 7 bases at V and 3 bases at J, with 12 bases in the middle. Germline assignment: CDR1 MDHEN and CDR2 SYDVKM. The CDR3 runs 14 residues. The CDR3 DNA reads TGTGCCAGCACGTACCTTTGGGACACCGGGGAGCTGTTTTTT. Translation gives CASTYLWDTGELFF.

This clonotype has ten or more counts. The CDR3 DNA sequence: TGTGCCAGCAGCTCCCGTAGGGCAGGGGATAGTTCACCCCTCCACTTT. This encodes CASSSRRAGDSSPLHF. V usage is TRBV21-1 and J usage is TRBJ1-6; the table's TRBD1 call for D was not verified on the DNA. TRBV21-1 is described as a pseudogene. This CDR3 spans 16 amino acids.